This T cell receptor beta chain was documented in a study of beta chain features in type 1 diabetes. The whole isolated RNA underwent reverse transcription, so sequencing captured expressed TCRB transcripts. Naive, central memory and regulatory T cell samples averaged around 3.5 million immunoSEQ reads each. Produced via immunoSEQ multiplex PCR; TCRdb's table is partial and in-frame only. The sample lists 300,000 to 400,000 clones, around a tenth seen once, with about 0.6% in the top ten. Broader study findings: High TCR expression in some cells could lead to their over-representation in cDNA sequencing. In comparison with healthy donors, patients had naive, central memory and Treg TCRB repertoires that appeared more similar. When Type 1 diabetes patients were examined, their TCRB CDR3s proved moderately but significantly shorter in all four CD4+ subsets.

This clone came up a few times. The antigen is undetermined. Germline V gives CDR1 MNHEY, CDR2 SVGAGI. CDR3 size: 15 residues. Germline trimming cut 6 bases from V and 9 bases from J; bases unmatched to any gene: 9. Input material: central memory CD4+ T cells from blood. The rearrangement joins TRBV6-5 to TRBJ1-5, with 12 bases lining up with TRBD1. The receptor was derived from a young man with type 1 diabetes. The CDR3 sequence is CASSSAGTGGRPQHF. CDR3 DNA sequence: TGTGCCAGCAGCTCCGCCGGGACAGGGGGCCGGCCCCAGCATTTT.